This TCR beta chain is drawn from a study of monozygotic twins with cystic fibrosis. Overall study context: With about 16 PCR cycles, barcoded libraries came from roughly 2.9 micrograms of fragmented DNA. General study points: Co-twins had the most similar V usage for 13 of 16 pairs, J for 8. Monozygotic CF twin pairs shared significantly more nucleotide-identical clonotypes than unrelated CF individuals did. Clonality was generally low (median around 0.009), higher in the most severe patients.

The data were produced by immunoSEQ multiplex PCR, yet TCRdb's version contains in-frame clones alone and is incomplete. The sample consists of roughly 9,400 clones, about 98% of them appearing once. Trimming shortened V by 1 base and J by 1 base, and 10 bases separated the two germline ends. CDR1 and CDR2 from the germline V gene are WSHSY and SAAADI. CDR3 length: 15 residues. Worth noting for this clone: What it binds is unknown.

This receptor was obtained from a girl between 2 and 10 years old with cystic fibrosis. Sample: blood. The chain uses TRBV10-2 and TRBJ1-1; tentative D call: TRBD1 (6 bases). The CDR3: CASSEFRGSNTEAFF. The CDR3 nucleotides read TGCGCCAGCAGTGAGTTTAGGGGGTCGAACACTGAAGCTTTCTTT.